This T cell receptor (beta chain) was recovered during a study of CD8+ T cells in alopecia areata. The study's findings and limits: Tofacitinib significantly decreased scalp clonality and expanded CD8+ clones among top 100.

A word on this clone: Its antigen is currently unknown.

This sample's treatment: oral pan-JAK inhibitor, 5-10 mg twice daily. Obtained from alopecia areata patients were lesional scalp punch biopsies along with peripheral blood. RNA extraction was followed by reverse transcription into cDNA, which acted as the sequencing template. Method: immunoSEQ multiplex PCR; TCRdb's copy keeps in-frame clones and lacks some. The sample holds 130,000 or so clones, over 60% seen once. Trimming cost V 3 bases and J 5 bases, with 14 bases left between them. There are 15 residues in the CDR3. The V gene's germline CDR1 is KGHSH and CDR2 LQKENI. The clonotype originates from a human donor with alopecia areata. The source was CD4+ T cells sorted from blood, collected at week 4, from a patient treated with tofacitinib. The genes are TRBV18 and TRBJ1-5, with no clear D. In nucleotides, the CDR3 is TGTGCCAGCTCACCCTTAGGGCCGGCCCATCAGCCCCAGCATTTT. Amino acids: CASSPLGPAHQPQHF.